This TCR beta chain was profiled in a study of blood T cell repertoires in COVID-19. Study summary: Nucleic acid was either cDNA or gDNA, and it came from T cells, B-cell-depleted T cells, or PBMCs.

Per the original methods: Amplification with reference gene primers provided the estimates of nucleated cell counts. TCRdb's table, derived via immunoSEQ multiplex PCR, lists solely in-frame clones and lacks some. The DNA gave D and trimming, while V, J and clone size come from that table. The sample includes some 140,000 clones, about 80% of them seen just once. With 6 bases clipped from V and 3 bases from J, the junction kept 6 bases outside the gene matches. The CDR3 contains 14 residues. The germline V gene has CDR1 SNHLY and CDR2 FYNNEI. Participants' own reports of clinical history determined their cohort assignment. Recovered Cohort 3 donors showed two negative PCRs, clearance, or symptom resolution.

This TCR was recovered from a man aged 45-65 years who had recovered from COVID-19. Sequenced input: PBMCs or T cells enriched from blood (not recorded which). The rearrangement uses TRBV2 and TRBJ1-2; 8 bases align to TRBD1. CDR3 in amino acids: CASSETGVDYGYTF. The CDR3 nucleotides are TGTGCCAGCAGCGAGACAGGGGTTGACTATGGCTACACCTTC. The whole variable domain, remainder taken from reference TRBV2 and TRBJ1-2, is EPEVTQTPSHQVTQMGQEVILRCVPISNHLYFYWYRQILGQKVEFLVSFYNNEISEKSEIFDDQFSVERPDGSNFTLKIRSTKLEDSAMYFCASSETGVDYGYTFGSGTRLTVV.